Listed here are 13 T cell receptor beta chains from one sample, sequenced in a study of T cells in Graves' hyperthyroidism and ophthalmopathy. TCR beta CDR3 sequences were amplified from RNA transcripts. A first-round RT-PCR of the TCR CDR3 used the HTBI primer set. TCRdb fed the multiplex PCR reads into MiXCR, producing one record per CDR3 protein. The data show about 380,000 distinct CDR3 sequences, around 15% seen once. Sequenced: blood. These receptors all come from a woman aged 25-40 years with Graves' ophthalmopathy.

This clonotype was seen many times. The chain combines TRBV5-1 with TRBJ2-7; D perhaps matches TRBD2 (6 bases). The CDR3 is 15 amino acids. V was pared by 3 bases and J by 2 bases, with 15 bases between. Germline V lookup: CDR1 SGHRS, CDR2 YFSETQ. In DNA, the CDR3 is TGCGCCAGCAGCTCGGCGGGGTTCGCTGCCTACGAGCAGTACTTC. It is translated as CASSSAGFAAYEQYF. Based on the CDR3 plus reference TRBV5-1 and TRBJ2-7, the full variable domain is KAGVTQTPRYLIKTRGQQVTLSCSPISGHRSVSWYQQTPGQGLQFLFEYFSETQRNKGNFPGRFSGRQFSNSRSEMNVSTLELGDSALYLCASSSAGFAAYEQYFGPGTRLTVT.

The CDR3 bases are TGTGCCACCAGCAGAGATACCGGGTCTGGGGCCAACGTCCTGACTTTC. Amino acid sequence: CATSRDTGSGANVLTF. This chain uses TRBV15 with TRBJ2-6; D is unclear. V was shortened by 0 bases and J by 1 base, with 7 bases between the two germline ends. This CDR3 has 16 amino acids. Germline assignment: CDR1 LNHNV and CDR2 YYDKDF (reference sequence).

This clonotype was counted between two and nine times. This chain joins TRBV27 and TRBJ2-2; tentative D call: TRBD2 (6 bases). Deletions cut 5 bases from V and 0 bases from J, with 10 bases between. CDR1 and CDR2 from the germline V gene are MNHEY and SMNVEV (reference sequence). The CDR3 spans 15 residues. CDR3 amino acids: CASSPRLANTGELFF. CDR3 nucleotides: TGTGCCAGCAGTCCTAGACTAGCGAACACCGGGGAGCTGTTTTTT.

This clonotype appeared a few times. This chain joins TRBV25-1 and TRBJ2-7, with D hard to call. The ends were cut back, 3 bases at V and 6 bases at J, with 9 bases in the middle. Per the germline V gene, CDR1 is MGHDK and CDR2 is SYGVNS. The CDR3 is made up of 12 amino acids. This CDR3 reads CASSDVPLEQYF. Here the CDR3 DNA reads TGTGCCAGCAGTGACGTCCCGCTCGAGCAGTACTTC.

This clonotype has a count of ten or more. The V and J genes are TRBV2 and TRBJ2-3; TRBD2 matches at 12 bases. Trimming removed 7 bases from V and 2 bases from J; junction bases left unmatched: 7. Looked up from germline, CDR1 is SNHLY and CDR2 is FYNNEI. This CDR3 is 16 amino acids long. CDR3 DNA: TGTGCCAGCACCTTCCTAGCGGGGGGGCCCACAGATACGCAGTATTTT. Translation: CASTFLAGGPTDTQYF.

This sequence joins TRBV18 and TRBJ2-6; D not resolved. CDR3 size: 15 residues. Germline CDR1 and CDR2: KGHSH and LQKENI. The V end lost 0 bases, the J end lost 0 bases, and 3 bases lay between the germline ends. Here the CDR3 DNA reads TGTGCCAGCTCACCACCCCGCTCTGGGGCCAACGTCCTGACTTTC. This codes for CASSPPRSGANVLTF.

The CDR3 DNA follows: TGCGCCAGCAGCCAAGGATCGGTCGGGTATCAGCCCCAGCATTTT. This gives the protein CASSQGSVGYQPQHF. The J gene is TRBJ1-5, the V gene TRBV4-1; D uncertain. The V end lost 1 base, the J end lost 5 bases, and 12 bases lay between the germline ends. CDR3 length equals 15 residues. The germline V gene has CDR1 MGHRA and CDR2 YSYEKL.

This clonotype occurred many times. This chain uses TRBV7-9 with TRBJ2-2; D not certain. Germline V gene lookup returns CDR1 SEHNR and CDR2 FQNEAQ (reference sequence). V lost 4 bases, J lost 4 bases, and 10 bases lay in between. CDR3 length equals 14 residues. The CDR3 DNA reads as TGTGCCAGCAGCTCAAGGGCTAGCACCGGGGAGCTGTTTTTT. Amino acids: CASSSRASTGELFF.

This clonotype was counted many times. V is TRBV6-8 and J is TRBJ2-7; D unclear. CDR3 length: 13 residues. V was trimmed by 7 bases and J by 4 bases, leaving 14 bases between them. CDR1 and CDR2 (germline): MNHGY, SAAAGT. CDR3 residues: CASTGRNYYEQYF. The DNA of the CDR3 is TGTGCCAGCACGGGCAGAAACTATTACGAGCAGTACTTC.

This chain uses TRBV28 with TRBJ2-1, with 12 bases identical to TRBD2. The CDR3 consists of 14 residues. The ends lost 4 bases at V and 10 bases at J; junction bases unmatched: 5. CDR1 and CDR2 from the germline V gene are MDHEN and SYDVKM. For the CDR3, the DNA is TGTGCCAGCAGTTCCCTAGCGGGGGGGCTCGAGCAGTTCTTC. The encoded protein is CASSSLAGGLEQFF.

This clonotype was seen many times. J is TRBJ2-5 and V is TRBV7-9; the match to TRBD2 covers 7 bases. CDR1 is SEHNR, CDR2 FQNEAQ, per germline (reference sequence). The V gene end was trimmed by 7 bases and the J gene end by 5 bases; junction bases not matched to a gene: 7. The CDR3 has 13 residues. Here the CDR3 DNA reads TGTGCCAGCAACGGACTAGTCGGGGAGACCCAGTACTTC. It specifies CASNGLVGETQYF.

This chain uses TRBV14 with TRBJ2-1; 9 nucleotides line up with TRBD2. The germline V gene encodes CDR1 SGHDN and CDR2 FVKESK. The CDR3 spans 15 residues. Losses at the gene ends were 4 bases for V and 10 bases for J; bases not matched to a gene: 11. The CDR3 DNA sequence: TGTGCCAGCAGCCTCTTTAAGCGGGGGGTTTGGGAGCAGTTCTTC. Encoded protein: CASSLFKRGVWEQFF.

There are many counts of this clonotype. The V call is TRBV5-1, the J call TRBJ1-2; perhaps TRBD1 as D (6 bases). This CDR3 spans 16 amino acids. The germline CDR1 and CDR2 sequences are SGHRS and YFSETQ. The V end lost 4 bases, the J end lost 1 base, and 17 bases lay between the germline ends. This chain's CDR3 is CASSPTTGLFNYGYTF. The CDR3 DNA reads as TGCGCCAGCAGCCCCACGACAGGTCTGTTTAACTATGGCTACACCTTC. The full variable domain, in which reference TRBV5-1 and TRBJ1-2 provide the parts outside the CDR3, is KAGVTQTPRYLIKTRGQQVTLSCSPISGHRSVSWYQQTPGQGLQFLFEYFSETQRNKGNFPGRFSGRQFSNSRSEMNVSTLELGDSALYLCASSPTTGLFNYGYTFGSGTRLTVV.